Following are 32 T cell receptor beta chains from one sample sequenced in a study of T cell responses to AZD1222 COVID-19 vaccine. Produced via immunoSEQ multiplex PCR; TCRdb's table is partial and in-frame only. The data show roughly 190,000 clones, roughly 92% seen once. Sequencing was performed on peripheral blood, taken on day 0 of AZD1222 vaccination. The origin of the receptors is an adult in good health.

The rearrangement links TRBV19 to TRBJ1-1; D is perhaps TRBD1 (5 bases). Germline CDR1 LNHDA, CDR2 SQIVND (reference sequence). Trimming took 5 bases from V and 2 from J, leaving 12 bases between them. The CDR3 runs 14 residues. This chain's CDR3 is CASSARDRNTEAFF. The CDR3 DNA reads TGTGCCAGTAGTGCCAGGGATCGAAACACTGAAGCTTTCTTT.

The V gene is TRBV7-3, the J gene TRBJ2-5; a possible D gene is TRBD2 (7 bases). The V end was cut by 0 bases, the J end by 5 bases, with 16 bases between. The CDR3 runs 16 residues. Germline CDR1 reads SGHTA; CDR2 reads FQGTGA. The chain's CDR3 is CASSLTPRGAGETQYF. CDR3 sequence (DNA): TGTGCCAGCAGCTTAACCCCACGGGGGGCTGGGGAGACCCAGTACTTC. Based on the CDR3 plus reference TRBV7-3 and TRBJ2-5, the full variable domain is GAGVSQTPSNKVTEKGKYVELRCDPISGHTALYWYRQSLGQGPEFLIYFQGTGAADDSGLPNDRFFAVRPEGSVSTLKIQRTERGDSAVYLCASSLTPRGAGETQYFGPGTRLLVL.

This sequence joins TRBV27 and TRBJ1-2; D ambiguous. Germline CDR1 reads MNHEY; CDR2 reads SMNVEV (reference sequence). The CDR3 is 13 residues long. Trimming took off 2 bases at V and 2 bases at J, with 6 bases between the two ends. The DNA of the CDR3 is TGTGCCAGCAGTTTAGGCACCAACTATGGCTACACCTTC. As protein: CASSLGTNYGYTF.

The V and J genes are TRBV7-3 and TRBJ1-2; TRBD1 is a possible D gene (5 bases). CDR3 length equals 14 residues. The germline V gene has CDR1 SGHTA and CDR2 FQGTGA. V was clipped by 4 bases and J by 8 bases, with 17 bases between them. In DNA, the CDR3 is TGTGCCAGCAGCTCCGGCTCGCAGGGAAGAGGCTACACCTTC. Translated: CASSSGSQGRGYTF.

The CDR3 nucleotides are TGTGCCAGCAGCGTAGGCGGTCGGGGGGCACAAGAGACCCAGTACTTC. Protein: CASSVGGRGAQETQYF. The rearrangement uses TRBV9 and TRBJ2-5, with D tentatively TRBD2 (7 bases). V shed 0 bases and J shed 2 bases, with 14 bases lying between them. The CDR3 extends over 16 amino acids. Germline-derived CDR1 and CDR2 are SGDLS and YYNGEE.

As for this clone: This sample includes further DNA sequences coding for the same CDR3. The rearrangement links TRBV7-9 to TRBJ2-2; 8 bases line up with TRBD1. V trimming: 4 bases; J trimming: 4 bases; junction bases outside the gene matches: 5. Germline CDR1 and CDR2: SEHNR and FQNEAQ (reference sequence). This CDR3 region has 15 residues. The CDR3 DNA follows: TGTGCCAGCAGCTCGGGGACAGGCCTCACCGGGGAGCTGTTTTTT. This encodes CASSSGTGLTGELFF.

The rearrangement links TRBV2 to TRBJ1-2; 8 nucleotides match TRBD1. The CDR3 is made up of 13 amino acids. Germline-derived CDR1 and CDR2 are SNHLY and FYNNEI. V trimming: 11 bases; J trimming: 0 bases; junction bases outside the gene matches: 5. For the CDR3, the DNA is TGTGCCGTACAGGGGGAATCTAACTATGGCTACACCTTC. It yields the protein CAVQGESNYGYTF.

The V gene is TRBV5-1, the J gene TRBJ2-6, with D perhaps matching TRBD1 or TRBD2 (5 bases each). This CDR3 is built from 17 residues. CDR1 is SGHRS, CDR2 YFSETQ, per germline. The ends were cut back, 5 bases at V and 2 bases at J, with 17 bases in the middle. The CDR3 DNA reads TGCGCCAGCAGGTCCGGGACGGATGCTACTGGGGCCAACGTCCTGACTTTC. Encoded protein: CASRSGTDATGANVLTF.

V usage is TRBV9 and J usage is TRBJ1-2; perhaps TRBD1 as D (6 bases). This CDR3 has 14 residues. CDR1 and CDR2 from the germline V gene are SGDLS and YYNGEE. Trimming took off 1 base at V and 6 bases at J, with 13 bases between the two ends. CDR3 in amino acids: CASSVSGGGNGYTF. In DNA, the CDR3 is TGTGCCAGCAGCGTATCGGGGGGCGGGAATGGCTACACCTTC.

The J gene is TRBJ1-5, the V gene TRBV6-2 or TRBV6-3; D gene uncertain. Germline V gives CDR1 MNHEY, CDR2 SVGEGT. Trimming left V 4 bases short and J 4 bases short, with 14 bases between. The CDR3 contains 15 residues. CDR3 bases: TGTGCCAGCAGTTTCAAGACGGCCGGGAATCAGCCCCAGCATTTT. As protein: CASSFKTAGNQPQHF.

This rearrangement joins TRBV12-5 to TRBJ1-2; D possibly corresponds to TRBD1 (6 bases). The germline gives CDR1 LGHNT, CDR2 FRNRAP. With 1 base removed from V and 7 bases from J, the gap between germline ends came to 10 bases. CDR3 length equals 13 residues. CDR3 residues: CASGLGGRFGYTF. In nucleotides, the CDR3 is TGTGCTAGTGGTTTGGGGGGGCGCTTTGGCTACACCTTC.

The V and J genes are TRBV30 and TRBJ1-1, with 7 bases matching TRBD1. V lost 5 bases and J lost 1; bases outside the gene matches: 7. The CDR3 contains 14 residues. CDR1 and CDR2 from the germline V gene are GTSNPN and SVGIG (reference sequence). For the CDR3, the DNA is TGTGCCTGGTCTAGGGGACAGCCGAACACTGAAGCTTTCTTT. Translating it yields CAWSRGQPNTEAFF.

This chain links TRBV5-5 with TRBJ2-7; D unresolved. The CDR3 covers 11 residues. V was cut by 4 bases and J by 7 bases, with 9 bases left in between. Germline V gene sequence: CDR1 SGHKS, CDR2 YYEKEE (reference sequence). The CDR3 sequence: CASSARSEQYF. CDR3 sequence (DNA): TGTGCCAGCAGCGCAAGGAGTGAGCAGTACTTC.

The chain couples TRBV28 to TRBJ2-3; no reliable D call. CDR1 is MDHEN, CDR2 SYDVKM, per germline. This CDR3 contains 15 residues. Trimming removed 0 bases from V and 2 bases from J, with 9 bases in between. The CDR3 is CASSLWGSDTDTQYF. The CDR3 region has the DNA TGTGCCAGCAGTTTATGGGGCAGCGACACAGATACGCAGTATTTT.

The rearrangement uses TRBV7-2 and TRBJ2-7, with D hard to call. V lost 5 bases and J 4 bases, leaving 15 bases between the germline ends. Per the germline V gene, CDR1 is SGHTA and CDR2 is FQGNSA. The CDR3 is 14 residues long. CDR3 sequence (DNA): TGTGCCAGCAGCCCAACTGGCAGAGAATACGAGCAGTACTTC. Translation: CASSPTGREYEQYF.

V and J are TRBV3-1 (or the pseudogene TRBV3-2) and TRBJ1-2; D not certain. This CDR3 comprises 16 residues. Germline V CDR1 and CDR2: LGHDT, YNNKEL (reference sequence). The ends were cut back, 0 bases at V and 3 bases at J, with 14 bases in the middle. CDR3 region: CASSQETGIGDYGYTF. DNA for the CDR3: TGTGCCAGCAGCCAAGAGACCGGGATCGGTGACTATGGCTACACCTTC.

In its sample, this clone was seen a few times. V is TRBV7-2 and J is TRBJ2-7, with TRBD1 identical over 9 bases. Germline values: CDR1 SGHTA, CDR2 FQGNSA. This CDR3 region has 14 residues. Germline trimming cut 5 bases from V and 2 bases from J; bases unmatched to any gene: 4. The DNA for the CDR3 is TGTGCCAGCAGCACGGACAGGGGCGCCTACGAGCAGTACTTC. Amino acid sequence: CASSTDRGAYEQYF. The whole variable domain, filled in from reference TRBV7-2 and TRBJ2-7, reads GAGVSQSPSNKVTEKGKDVELRCDPISGHTALYWYRQSLGQGLEFLIYFQGNSAPDKSGLPSDRFSAERTGGSVSTLTIQRTQQEDSAVYLCASSTDRGAYEQYFGPGTRLTVT.

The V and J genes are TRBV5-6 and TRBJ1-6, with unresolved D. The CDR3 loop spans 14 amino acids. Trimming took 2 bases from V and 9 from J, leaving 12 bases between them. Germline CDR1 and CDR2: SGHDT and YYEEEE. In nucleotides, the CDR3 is TGTGCCAGCAGCTTAAGGGAACGGGGTTCACCCCTCCACTTT. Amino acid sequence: CASSLRERGSPLHF.

The DNA for the CDR3 is TGCAGCGGATGTAGCACGGTCGGCACAGATACGCAGTATTTT. Translation gives CSGCSTVGTDTQYF. The chain has TRBV29-1 and TRBJ2-3; D unclear. CDR1 and CDR2 from the germline V gene are SQVTM and ANQGSEA. The CDR3 contains 14 residues. Trimming removed 7 bases from V and 1 base from J, with 15 bases in between.

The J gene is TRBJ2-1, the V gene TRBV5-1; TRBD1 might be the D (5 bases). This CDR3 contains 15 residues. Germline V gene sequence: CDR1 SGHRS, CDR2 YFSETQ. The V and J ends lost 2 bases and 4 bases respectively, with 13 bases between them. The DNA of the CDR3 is TGCGCCAGCAGCTTAGCACTTAGACAGTACAATGAGCAGTTCTTC. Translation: CASSLALRQYNEQFF. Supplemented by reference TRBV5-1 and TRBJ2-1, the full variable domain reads KAGVTQTPRYLIKTRGQQVTLSCSPISGHRSVSWYQQTPGQGLQFLFEYFSETQRNKGNFPGRFSGRQFSNSRSEMNVSTLELGDSALYLCASSLALRQYNEQFFGPGTRLTVL.

CDR3 sequence: CASSRVGYGYTF. In DNA, the CDR3 is TGTGCCAGCAGCAGGGTCGGATATGGCTACACCTTC. The chain combines TRBV11-1 with TRBJ1-2; D ambiguous. The V and J ends lost 5 bases and 5 bases respectively, with 9 bases between them. Germline CDR1 reads SGHAT; CDR2 reads FQDESV (reference sequence). This CDR3 has 12 amino acids.

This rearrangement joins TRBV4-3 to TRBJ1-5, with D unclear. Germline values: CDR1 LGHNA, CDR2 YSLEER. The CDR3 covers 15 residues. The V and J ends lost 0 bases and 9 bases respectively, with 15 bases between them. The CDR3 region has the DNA TGCGCCAGCAGCCAAGAGGTTGGCAGCCCTCGGCCCCAGCATTTT. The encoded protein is CASSQEVGSPRPQHF.

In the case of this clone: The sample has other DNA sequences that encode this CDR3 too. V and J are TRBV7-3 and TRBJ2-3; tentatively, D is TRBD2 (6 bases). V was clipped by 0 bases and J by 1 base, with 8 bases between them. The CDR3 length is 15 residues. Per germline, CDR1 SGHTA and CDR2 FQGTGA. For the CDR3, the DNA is TGTGCCAGCAGCTTAACGGGGGGAGGCACAGATACGCAGTATTTT. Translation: CASSLTGGGTDTQYF. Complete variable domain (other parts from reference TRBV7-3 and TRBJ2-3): GAGVSQTPSNKVTEKGKYVELRCDPISGHTALYWYRQSLGQGPEFLIYFQGTGAADDSGLPNDRFFAVRPEGSVSTLKIQRTERGDSAVYLCASSLTGGGTDTQYFGPGTRLTVL.

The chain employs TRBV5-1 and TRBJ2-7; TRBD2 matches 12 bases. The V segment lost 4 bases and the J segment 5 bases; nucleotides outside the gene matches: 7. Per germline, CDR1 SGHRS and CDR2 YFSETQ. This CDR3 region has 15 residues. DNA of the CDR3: TGCGCCAGCAGCCTGATGACTAGCGGGGGTAACGAGCAGTACTTC. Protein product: CASSLMTSGGNEQYF.

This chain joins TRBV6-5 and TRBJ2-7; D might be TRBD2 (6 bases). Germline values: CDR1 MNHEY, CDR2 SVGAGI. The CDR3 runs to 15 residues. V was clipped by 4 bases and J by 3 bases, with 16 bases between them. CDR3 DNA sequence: TGTGCCAGCAGTTCCCTCGAGCGGAGGGGCTACGAGCAGTACTTC. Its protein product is CASSSLERRGYEQYF.

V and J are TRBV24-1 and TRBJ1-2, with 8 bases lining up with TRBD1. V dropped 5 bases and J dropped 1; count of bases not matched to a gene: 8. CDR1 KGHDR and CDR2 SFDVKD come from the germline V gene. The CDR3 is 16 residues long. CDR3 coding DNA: TGTGCCACCAGTGCTGGGCAGGGGGCAGGTAACTATGGCTACACCTTC. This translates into CATSAGQGAGNYGYTF.

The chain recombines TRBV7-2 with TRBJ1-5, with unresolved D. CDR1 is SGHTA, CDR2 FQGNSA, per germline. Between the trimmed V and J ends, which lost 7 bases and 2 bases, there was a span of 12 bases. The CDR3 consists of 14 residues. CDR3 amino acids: CASTQVNGNQPQHF. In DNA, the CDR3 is TGTGCCAGCACTCAGGTCAACGGCAATCAGCCCCAGCATTTT.

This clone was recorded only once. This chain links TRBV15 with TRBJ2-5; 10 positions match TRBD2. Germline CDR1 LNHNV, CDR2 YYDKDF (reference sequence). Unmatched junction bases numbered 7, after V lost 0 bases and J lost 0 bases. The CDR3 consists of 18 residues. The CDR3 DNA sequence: TGTGCCACCAGCAGAGATCCCCTAGCGGGGGCCCACCAAGAGACCCAGTACTTC. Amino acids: CATSRDPLAGAHQETQYF.

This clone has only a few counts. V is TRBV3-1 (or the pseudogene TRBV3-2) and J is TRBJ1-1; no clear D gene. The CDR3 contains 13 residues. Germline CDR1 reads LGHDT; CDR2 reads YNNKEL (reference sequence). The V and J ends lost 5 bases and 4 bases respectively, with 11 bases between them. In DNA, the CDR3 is TGTGCCAGCAGCTCCATTATCGGCACTGAAGCTTTCTTT. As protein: CASSSIIGTEAFF.

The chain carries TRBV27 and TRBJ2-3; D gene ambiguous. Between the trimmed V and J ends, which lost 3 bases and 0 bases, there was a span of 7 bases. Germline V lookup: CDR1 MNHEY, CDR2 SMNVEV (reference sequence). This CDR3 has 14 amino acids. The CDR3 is CASSFLGSTDTQYF. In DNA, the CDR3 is TGTGCCAGCAGTTTTCTTGGTAGCACAGATACGCAGTATTTT.

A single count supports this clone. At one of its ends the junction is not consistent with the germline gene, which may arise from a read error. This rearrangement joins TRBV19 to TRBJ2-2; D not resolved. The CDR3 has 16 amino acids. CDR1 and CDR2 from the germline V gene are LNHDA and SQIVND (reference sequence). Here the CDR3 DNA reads TGTGCCAGTAGTACCTTTCTCCCTTCGAAGACCGGGGAGCTGTTTTTT. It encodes CASSTFLPSKTGELFF.

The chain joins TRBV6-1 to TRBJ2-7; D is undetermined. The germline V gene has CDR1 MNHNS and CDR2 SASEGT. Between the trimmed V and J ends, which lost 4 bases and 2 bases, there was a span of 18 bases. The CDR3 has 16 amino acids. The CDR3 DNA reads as TGTGCCAGCAGTGGCTTGACACCGAAAACGACCTACGAGCAGTACTTC. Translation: CASSGLTPKTTYEQYF.